These 20 T cell receptor beta chains were all obtained from the same sample, sequenced in a study of T cell responses to AZD1222 COVID-19 vaccine. The assay was immunoSEQ multiplex PCR, and TCRdb's table has in-frame clones only and misses some. The sample carries approximately 160,000 clones, around nine tenths recorded once. This sample comprised peripheral blood, obtained on day 0 of AZD1222 vaccination. The receptors were sampled from an adult in good health.

The rearrangement links TRBV18 to TRBJ1-2; 8 nucleotides align to TRBD1. J was trimmed by 5 bases and V by 3 bases; bases with no gene match: 14. The CDR3 runs 17 residues. Germline loops: CDR1 KGHSH, CDR2 LQKENI. The CDR3, as DNA: TGTGCCAGCTCACCCCCGGCCAATCGACAGGGGCCATATGGCTACACCTTC. This codes for CASSPPANRQGPYGYTF.

The CDR3 reads CASSLGPPDTQYF. CDR3 DNA: TGTGCCAGCAGCTTAGGTCCCCCTGATACGCAGTATTTT. V gene TRBV7-8 combines with J gene TRBJ2-3; no clear D gene. Per the germline V gene, CDR1 is SGHVS and CDR2 is FQNEAQ. The CDR3 has 13 amino acids. Trimming left V 1 base short and J 6 bases short, with 8 bases between.

V and J are TRBV9 and TRBJ1-3; 7 bases match TRBD1. This CDR3 is 17 amino acids long. The V and J ends lost 0 bases and 1 base, in that order; junction bases with no gene match: 7. The germline gives CDR1 SGDLS, CDR2 YYNGEE. The CDR3 sequence: CASSVVETGTSGNTIYF. CDR3 DNA sequence: TGTGCCAGCAGCGTAGTGGAGACAGGGACATCTGGAAACACCATATATTTT.

V and J are TRBV6-2 or TRBV6-3 and TRBJ2-3; D not resolved. V was clipped by 2 bases and J by 13 bases, with 10 bases between them. Germline V gene sequence: CDR1 MNHEY, CDR2 SVGEGT. The CDR3 consists of 11 residues. CDR3 DNA sequence: TGTGCCAGCAGTTACCTCACAGAGGAGTATTTT. Protein sequence: CASSYLTEEYF.

V and J are TRBV9 and TRBJ2-5, with TRBD2 identical over 14 bases. Germline lookup yields CDR1 SGDLS and CDR2 YYNGEE. V was clipped by 4 bases and J by 5 bases; unmatched bases: 10. The CDR3 is 17 residues long. The CDR3 nucleotides are TGTGCCAGCAGCCGACCTTCCGGGACTAGCGGGAGTGAGACCCAGTACTTC. This codes for CASSRPSGTSGSETQYF.

The chain uses TRBV7-9 and TRBJ2-7; tentative D call: TRBD1 (6 bases). V lost 1 base to trimming and J lost 7 bases, with 17 bases between them. Germline CDR1 and CDR2: SEHNR and FQNEAQ (reference sequence). The CDR3 extends over 15 amino acids. In DNA, the CDR3 is TGTGCCAGCAGCTTAGGCCGGACAGCTCGCGGGGAGCAGTACTTC. This encodes CASSLGRTARGEQYF.

This chain links TRBV6-2 or TRBV6-3 with TRBJ2-5, with D perhaps TRBD1 (6 bases). Trimming removed 5 bases at V and 3 bases at J, with 16 bases between. CDR3 length: 15 residues. Germline CDR1 reads MNHEY; CDR2 reads SVGEGT. CDR3 in amino acids: CASSNWDTRKETQYF. In DNA, the CDR3 is TGTGCCAGCAGTAACTGGGACACTAGGAAAGAGACCCAGTACTTC.

The chain has TRBV6-5 and TRBJ2-1; D possibly uses TRBD1 or TRBD2 (5 bases each). The CDR3 runs to 15 residues. CDR1 is MNHEY and CDR2 is SVGAGI in the germline V gene. The germline V and J ends were trimmed by 6 bases and 0 bases, with 12 bases remaining between them. The CDR3 sequence is CASSPGTSSYNEQFF. Written as DNA, the CDR3 is TGTGCCAGCAGCCCCGGGACCAGCTCCTACAATGAGCAGTTCTTC.

V usage is TRBV7-8 and J usage is TRBJ1-2, with unresolved D. Between the trimmed V and J ends, which lost 1 base and 7 bases, there was a span of 19 bases. Germline V gives CDR1 SGHVS, CDR2 FQNEAQ. The CDR3 is 16 amino acids. CDR3 DNA sequence: TGTGCCAGCAGCTTAGATTTGGAGGGCGGAGGATCTGGCTACACCTTC. Translated: CASSLDLEGGGSGYTF.

The chain employs TRBV7-2 and TRBJ2-7, with D uncertain. Germline-derived CDR1 and CDR2 are SGHTA and FQGNSA. The CDR3 is made up of 14 amino acids. Deletions cut 4 bases from V and 1 base from J, with 11 bases between. CDR3 DNA sequence: TGTGCCAGCAGCTCCTACCTATCTTCCTACGAGCAGTACTTC. Encoded protein: CASSSYLSSYEQYF.

CDR3 bases: TGCGCCAGCAGCTCCAGGACAGGAGGGGGGGAGAAACTGTTTTTT. This sequence encodes CASSSRTGGGEKLFF. The chain joins TRBV4-3 to TRBJ1-4; 7 bases agree with TRBD1. The CDR3 contains 15 residues. Germline loops: CDR1 LGHNA, CDR2 YSLEER. The J segment lost 11 bases and the V segment lost 5 bases, leaving 14 bases of the junction unmatched.

V and J are TRBV11-1 and TRBJ2-1; D gene ambiguous. The V gene's germline CDR1 is SGHAT and CDR2 FQDESV (reference sequence). This CDR3 comprises 14 residues. Trimming removed 7 bases at V and 1 base at J, with 11 bases between. The CDR3 coding sequence is TGTGCCAGCAAAAAGGACCAGTCCTACAATGAGCAGTTCTTC. Protein sequence: CASKKDQSYNEQFF.

The genes are TRBV28 and TRBJ1-2, with D uncertain. Germline V gene data show CDR1 as MDHEN and CDR2 as SYDVKM. The length of the CDR3 is 12 residues. The V end lost 5 bases, the J end lost 8 bases, and 12 bases lay between the germline ends. The CDR3 DNA reads TGTGCCAGCAGTATGGATTCACGGGGCTACACCTTC. Its translation is CASSMDSRGYTF.

V and J are TRBV23-1 and TRBJ1-1; D is unresolved. Being an ORF, TRBV23-1 has a function that is uncertain. The V end was cut by 3 bases, the J end by 0 bases, with 8 bases between. The CDR3 runs to 14 residues. The CDR3: CASSQGDLNTEAFF. The CDR3, as DNA: TGCGCCAGCAGTCAGGGCGACTTGAACACTGAAGCTTTCTTT.

The chain couples TRBV11-2 to TRBJ1-4; 8 nucleotides agree with TRBD1. The J segment lost 8 bases and the V segment lost 1 base, leaving 12 bases of the junction unmatched. The CDR3 spans 17 residues. Germline V gene sequence: CDR1 SGHAT, CDR2 FQNNGV. CDR3 loop: CASSLGQGIGFREKLFF. In DNA form, the CDR3 reads TGTGCCAGCAGCTTAGGACAGGGGATTGGGTTTCGCGAAAAACTGTTTTTT.

This chain uses TRBV4-2 with TRBJ1-5, with no clear D. Germline values: CDR1 LGHNA, CDR2 YNFKEQ. V lost 1 base and J lost 0, with 10 bases in between. The CDR3 extends over 16 amino acids. The CDR3 DNA sequence: TGTGCCAGCAGCCAAGCAGTAGGTTATAGCAATCAGCCCCAGCATTTT. Translating gives CASSQAVGYSNQPQHF.

Written as DNA, the CDR3 is TGTGCCAGCAGCACACCGGGACAGGGGGACACTGAAGCTTTCTTT. Translated, it gives CASSTPGQGDTEAFF. This chain joins TRBV6-6 and TRBJ1-1, with 11 positions matching TRBD1. The CDR3 runs 15 residues. V shed 6 bases and J 3 bases; nucleotides not matched to a gene: 6. The V gene's germline CDR1 is MNHNY and CDR2 SVGAGI (reference sequence).

The genes are TRBV28 and TRBJ1-2, with no clear D. The CDR3 is 13 residues long. Germline assignment: CDR1 MDHEN and CDR2 SYDVKM. Trimming removed 5 bases at V and 8 bases at J, with 15 bases between. The CDR3 here is CASSVISEGGYTF. The CDR3 nucleotides are TGTGCCAGCAGTGTAATTAGTGAGGGAGGCTACACCTTC.

This chain uses TRBV4-3 with TRBJ2-7, with D perhaps TRBD1 or TRBD2 (5 bases each). The CDR3 has 17 residues. The germline V gene has CDR1 LGHNA and CDR2 YSLEER. Trimming pared 0 bases from V and 5 bases from J, leaving 20 bases between. This CDR3 is CASSQDRRQVLGDEQYF. CDR3 DNA: TGCGCCAGCAGCCAAGATAGGAGGCAGGTTTTAGGGGACGAGCAGTACTTC.

This sequence joins TRBV13 and TRBJ1-2, with a tentative D call TRBD1 (5 bases). The germline CDR1 and CDR2 sequences are PRHDT and FYEKMQ (reference sequence). V was trimmed by 0 bases and J by 6 bases, leaving 8 bases between them. The length of the CDR3 is 13 residues. CDR3: CASSLGQGNGYTF. The CDR3 DNA sequence: TGTGCCAGCAGCTTAGGTCAGGGTAATGGCTACACCTTC.